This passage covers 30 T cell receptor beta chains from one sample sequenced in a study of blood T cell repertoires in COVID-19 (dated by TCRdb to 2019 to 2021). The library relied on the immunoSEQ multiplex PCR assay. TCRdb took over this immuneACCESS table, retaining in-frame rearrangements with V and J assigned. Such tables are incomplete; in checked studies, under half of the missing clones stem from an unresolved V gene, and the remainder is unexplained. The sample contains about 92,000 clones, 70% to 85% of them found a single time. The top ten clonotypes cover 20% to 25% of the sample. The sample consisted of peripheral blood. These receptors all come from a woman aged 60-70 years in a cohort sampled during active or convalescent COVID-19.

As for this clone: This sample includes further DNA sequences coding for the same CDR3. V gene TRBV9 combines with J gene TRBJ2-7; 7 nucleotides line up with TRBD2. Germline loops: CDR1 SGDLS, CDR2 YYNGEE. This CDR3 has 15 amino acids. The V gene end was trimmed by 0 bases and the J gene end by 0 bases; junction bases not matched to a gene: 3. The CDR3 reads CASSVAGGGSYEQYF. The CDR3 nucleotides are TGTGCCAGCAGCGTAGCGGGCGGGGGCTCCTACGAGCAGTACTTC.

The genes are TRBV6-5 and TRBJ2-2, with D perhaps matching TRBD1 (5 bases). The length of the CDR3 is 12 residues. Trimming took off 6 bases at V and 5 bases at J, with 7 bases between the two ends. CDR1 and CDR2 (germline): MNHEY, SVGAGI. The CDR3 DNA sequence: TGTGCCAGCAGCAGGGAAACCGGGGAGCTGTTTTTT. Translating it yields CASSRETGELFF.

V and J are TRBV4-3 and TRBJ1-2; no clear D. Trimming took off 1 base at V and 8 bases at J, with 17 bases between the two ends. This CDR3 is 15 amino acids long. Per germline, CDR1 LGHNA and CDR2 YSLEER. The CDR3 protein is CASSQVVAQDKGYTF. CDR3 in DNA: TGCGCCAGCAGCCAAGTGGTTGCCCAAGACAAAGGCTACACCTTC.

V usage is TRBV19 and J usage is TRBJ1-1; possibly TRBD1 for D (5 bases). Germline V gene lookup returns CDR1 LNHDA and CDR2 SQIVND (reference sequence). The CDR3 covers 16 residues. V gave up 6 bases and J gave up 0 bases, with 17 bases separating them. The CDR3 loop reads CASRFHKDTMNTEAFF. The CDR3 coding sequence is TGTGCCAGTAGATTTCACAAGGACACCATGAACACTGAAGCTTTCTTT.

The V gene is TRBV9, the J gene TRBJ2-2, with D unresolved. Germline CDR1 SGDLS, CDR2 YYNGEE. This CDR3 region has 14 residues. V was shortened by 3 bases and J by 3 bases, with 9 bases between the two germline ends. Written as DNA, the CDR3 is TGTGCCAGCAGCGGCAGTTTGGACACCGGGGAGCTGTTTTTT. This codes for CASSGSLDTGELFF.

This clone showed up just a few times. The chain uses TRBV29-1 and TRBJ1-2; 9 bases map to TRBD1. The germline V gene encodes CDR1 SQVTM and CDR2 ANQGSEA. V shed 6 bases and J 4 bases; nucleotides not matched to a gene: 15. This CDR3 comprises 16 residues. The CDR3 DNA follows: TGCAGCGTCGCAAAAGACCGACAGGGGGGGATCTATGGCTACACCTTC. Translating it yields CSVAKDRQGGIYGYTF.

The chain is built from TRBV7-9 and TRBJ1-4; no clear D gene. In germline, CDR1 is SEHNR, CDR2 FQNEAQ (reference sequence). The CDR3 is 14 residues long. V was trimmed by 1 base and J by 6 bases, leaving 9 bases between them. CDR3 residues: CASSLGTSHEKLFF. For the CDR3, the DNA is TGTGCCAGCAGCTTAGGGACTTCCCATGAAAAACTGTTTTTT.

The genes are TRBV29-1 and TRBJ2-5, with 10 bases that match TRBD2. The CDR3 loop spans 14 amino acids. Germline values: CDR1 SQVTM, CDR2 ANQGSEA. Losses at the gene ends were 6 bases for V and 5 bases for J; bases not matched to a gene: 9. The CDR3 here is CSVGRSGGRETQYF. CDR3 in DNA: TGCAGCGTGGGGCGTAGCGGGGGGCGGGAGACCCAGTACTTC.

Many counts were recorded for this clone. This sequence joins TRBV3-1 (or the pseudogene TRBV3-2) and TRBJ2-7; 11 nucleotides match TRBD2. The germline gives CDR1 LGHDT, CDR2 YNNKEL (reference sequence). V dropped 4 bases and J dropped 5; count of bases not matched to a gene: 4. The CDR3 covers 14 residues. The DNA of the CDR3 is TGTGCCAGCAGCCTACTAGCGGGGGAAAACGAGCAGTACTTC. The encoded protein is CASSLLAGENEQYF.

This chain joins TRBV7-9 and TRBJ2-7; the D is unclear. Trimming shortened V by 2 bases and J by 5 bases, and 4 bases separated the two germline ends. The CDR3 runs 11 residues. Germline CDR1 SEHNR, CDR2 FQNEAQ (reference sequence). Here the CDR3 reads CASSLLDEQYF. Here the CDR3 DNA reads TGTGCCAGCAGCTTATTAGACGAGCAGTACTTC.

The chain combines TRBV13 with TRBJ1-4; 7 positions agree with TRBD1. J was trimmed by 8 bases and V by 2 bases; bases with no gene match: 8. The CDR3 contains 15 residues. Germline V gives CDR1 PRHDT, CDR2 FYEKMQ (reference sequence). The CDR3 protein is CASSLRGGGREKLFF. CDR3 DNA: TGTGCCAGCAGCTTACGTGGAGGGGGCAGGGAAAAACTGTTTTTT.

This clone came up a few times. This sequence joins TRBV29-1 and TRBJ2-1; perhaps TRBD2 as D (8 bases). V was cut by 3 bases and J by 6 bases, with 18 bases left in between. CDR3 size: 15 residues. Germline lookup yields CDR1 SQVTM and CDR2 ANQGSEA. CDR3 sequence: CSVDSGGGLGNEQFF. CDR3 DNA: TGCAGCGTTGACTCGGGAGGGGGCTTAGGCAATGAGCAGTTCTTC.

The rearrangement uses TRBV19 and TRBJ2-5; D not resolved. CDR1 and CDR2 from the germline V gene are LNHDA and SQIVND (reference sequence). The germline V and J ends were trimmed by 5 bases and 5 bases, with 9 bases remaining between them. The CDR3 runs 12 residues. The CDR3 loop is CASSSHGETQYF. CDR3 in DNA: TGTGCCAGTAGTTCCCACGGGGAGACCCAGTACTTC.

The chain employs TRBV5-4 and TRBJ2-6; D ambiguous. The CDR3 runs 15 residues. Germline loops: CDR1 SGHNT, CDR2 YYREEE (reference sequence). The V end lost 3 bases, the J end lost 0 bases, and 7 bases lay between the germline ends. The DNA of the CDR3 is TGTGCCAGCAGCTCGCAGGTCTCTGGGGCCAACGTCCTGACTTTC. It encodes CASSSQVSGANVLTF. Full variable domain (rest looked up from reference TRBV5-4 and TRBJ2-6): ETGVTQSPTHLIKTRGQQVTLRCSSQSGHNTVSWYQQALGQGPQFIFQYYREEENGRGNFPPRFSGLQFPNYSSELNVNALELDDSALYLCASSSQVSGANVLTFGAGSRLTVL.

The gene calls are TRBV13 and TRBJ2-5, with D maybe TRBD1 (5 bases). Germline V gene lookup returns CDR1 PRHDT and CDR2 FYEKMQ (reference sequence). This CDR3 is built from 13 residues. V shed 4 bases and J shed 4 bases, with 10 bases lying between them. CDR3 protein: CASSSRDPETQYF. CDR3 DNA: TGTGCCAGCAGCTCCAGGGATCCAGAGACCCAGTACTTC.

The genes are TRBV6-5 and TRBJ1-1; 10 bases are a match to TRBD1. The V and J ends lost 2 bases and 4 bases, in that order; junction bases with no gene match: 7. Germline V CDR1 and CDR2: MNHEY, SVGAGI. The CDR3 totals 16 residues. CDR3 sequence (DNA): TGTGCCAGCAGTTACGACGGGACAGGGGTTGTCACTGAAGCTTTCTTT. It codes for CASSYDGTGVVTEAFF.

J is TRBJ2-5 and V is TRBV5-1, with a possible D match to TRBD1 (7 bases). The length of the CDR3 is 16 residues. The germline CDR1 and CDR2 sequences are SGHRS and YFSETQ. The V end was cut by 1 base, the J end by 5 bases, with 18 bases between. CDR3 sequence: CASSLFFDREVETQYF. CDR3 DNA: TGCGCCAGCAGCTTGTTCTTCGACAGGGAGGTTGAGACCCAGTACTTC.

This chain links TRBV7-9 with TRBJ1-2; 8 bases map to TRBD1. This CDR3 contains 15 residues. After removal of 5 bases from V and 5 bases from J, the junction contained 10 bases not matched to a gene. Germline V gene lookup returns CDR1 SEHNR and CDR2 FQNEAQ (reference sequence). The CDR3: CASSPESNRGYGYTF. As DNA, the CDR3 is TGTGCCAGCAGCCCAGAGAGTAACAGGGGGTATGGCTACACCTTC. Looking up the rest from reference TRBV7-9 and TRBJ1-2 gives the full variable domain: DTGVSQNPRHKITKRGQNVTFRCDPISEHNRLYWYRQTLGQGPEFLTYFQNEAQLEKSRLLSDRFSAERPKGSFSTLEIQRTEQGDSAMYLCASSPESNRGYGYTFGSGTRLTVV.

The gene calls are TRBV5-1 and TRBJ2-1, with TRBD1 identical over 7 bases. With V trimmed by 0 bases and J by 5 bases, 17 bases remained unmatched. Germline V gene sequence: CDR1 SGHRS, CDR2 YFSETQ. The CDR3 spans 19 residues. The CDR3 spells CASSLAPVGPQQGNNEQFF. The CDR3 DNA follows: TGCGCCAGCAGCTTGGCCCCGGTGGGGCCACAACAGGGGAACAATGAGCAGTTCTTC.

The CDR3 DNA is TGTGCCAGCAGTTACTTAGGACAGGTGAACACTGAAGCTTTCTTT. It encodes CASSYLGQVNTEAFF. The chain joins TRBV6-5 to TRBJ1-1, with 7 bases aligning to TRBD1. The germline V gene has CDR1 MNHEY and CDR2 SVGAGI. The ends lost 1 base at V and 0 bases at J; junction bases unmatched: 2. This CDR3 is 15 amino acids long.

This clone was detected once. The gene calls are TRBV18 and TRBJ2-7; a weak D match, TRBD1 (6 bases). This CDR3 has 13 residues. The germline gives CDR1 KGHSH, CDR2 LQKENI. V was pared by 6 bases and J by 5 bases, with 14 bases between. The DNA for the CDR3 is TGTGCCAGCTCCCTCGACAGGAGTCACGAGCAGTACTTC. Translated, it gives CASSLDRSHEQYF.

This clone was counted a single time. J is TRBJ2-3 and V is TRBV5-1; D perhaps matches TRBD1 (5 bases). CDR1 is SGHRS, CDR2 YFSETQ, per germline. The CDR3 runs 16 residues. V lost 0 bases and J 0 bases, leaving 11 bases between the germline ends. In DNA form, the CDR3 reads TGCGCCAGCAGCTTGGGACAGTCCAAGAGCACAGATACGCAGTATTTT. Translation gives CASSLGQSKSTDTQYF.

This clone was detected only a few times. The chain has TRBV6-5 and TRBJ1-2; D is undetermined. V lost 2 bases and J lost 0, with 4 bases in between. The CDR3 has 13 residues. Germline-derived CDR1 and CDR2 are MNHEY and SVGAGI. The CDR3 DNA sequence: TGTGCCAGCAGTTACGGGCCTAACTATGGCTACACCTTC. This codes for CASSYGPNYGYTF.

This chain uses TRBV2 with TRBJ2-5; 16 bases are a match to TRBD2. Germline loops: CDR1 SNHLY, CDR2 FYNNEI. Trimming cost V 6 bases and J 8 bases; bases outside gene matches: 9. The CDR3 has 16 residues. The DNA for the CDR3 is TGTGCCAGCAGGGTGGGACTAGCGGGGGGGCTGGGCACCCAGTACTTC. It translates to CASRVGLAGGLGTQYF.

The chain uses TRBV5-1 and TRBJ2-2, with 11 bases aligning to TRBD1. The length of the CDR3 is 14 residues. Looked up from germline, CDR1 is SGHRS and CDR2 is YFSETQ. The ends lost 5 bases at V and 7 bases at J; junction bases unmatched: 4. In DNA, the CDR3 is TGCGCCAGCAGAGGACAGGGGGCAATCGGGGAGCTGTTTTTT. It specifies CASRGQGAIGELFF.

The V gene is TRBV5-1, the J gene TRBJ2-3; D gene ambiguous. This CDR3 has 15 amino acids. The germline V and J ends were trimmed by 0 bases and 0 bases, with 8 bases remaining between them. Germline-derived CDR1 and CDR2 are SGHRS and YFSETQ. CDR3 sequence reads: CASSLDSASTDTQYF. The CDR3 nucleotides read TGCGCCAGCAGCTTGGACAGTGCGAGCACAGATACGCAGTATTTT.

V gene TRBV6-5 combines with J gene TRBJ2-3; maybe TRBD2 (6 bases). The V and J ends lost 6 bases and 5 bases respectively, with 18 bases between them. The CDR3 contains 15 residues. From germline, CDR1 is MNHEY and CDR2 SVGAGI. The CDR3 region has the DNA TGTGCCAGCAGATCTTTTGGGGGGAATAGAGATACGCAGTATTTT. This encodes CASRSFGGNRDTQYF.

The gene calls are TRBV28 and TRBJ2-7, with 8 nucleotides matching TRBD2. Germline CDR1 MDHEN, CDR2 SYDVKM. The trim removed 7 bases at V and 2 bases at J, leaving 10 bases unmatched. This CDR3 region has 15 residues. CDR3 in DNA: TGTGCCAGCATCCGACCGGGGGGGTCCACCTACGAGCAGTACTTC. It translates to CASIRPGGSTYEQYF.

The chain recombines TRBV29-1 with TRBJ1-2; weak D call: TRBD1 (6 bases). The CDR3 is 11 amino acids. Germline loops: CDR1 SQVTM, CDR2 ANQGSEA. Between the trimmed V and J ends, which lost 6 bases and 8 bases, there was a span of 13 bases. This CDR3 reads CSVMGAQGYTF. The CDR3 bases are TGCAGCGTAATGGGGGCGCAGGGCTACACCTTC.

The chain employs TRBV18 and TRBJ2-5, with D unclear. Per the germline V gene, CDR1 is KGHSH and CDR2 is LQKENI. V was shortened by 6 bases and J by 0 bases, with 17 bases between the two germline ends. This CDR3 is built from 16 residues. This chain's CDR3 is CASSPELIRDQETQYF. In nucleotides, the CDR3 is TGTGCCAGCTCCCCAGAATTAATTCGGGACCAAGAGACCCAGTACTTC.